These T cell receptor beta chains were read from a single sample in a study of radiotherapy plus CTLA-4 blockade in lung cancer. The assay was immunoSEQ multiplex PCR, and TCRdb's table has in-frame clones only and misses some. The table lists roughly 97,000 clones, approximately 74% of them singletons. The specimen comprised peripheral blood, sampled from a patient treated with radiotherapy plus ipilimumab. The receptors originated from a human donor with non-small cell lung cancer who had a partial response to radiotherapy plus ipilimumab. Some clones in this sample may be carry-over from other donors' samples. The CDR3 runs from the conserved cysteine through the conserved F or W. Not all rows give a size; the values are once, few, many and, for expanded clones, a class.

v_call	j_call	clone_size	cdr3_aa
TRBV6-5	TRBJ2-7	NA	CASRVTTGPYEQYF
TRBV10-1	TRBJ2-1	once	CASSDRGESYEQFF
TRBV6-1	TRBJ2-7	few	CASSLGQGSDEQYF
TRBV11-2	TRBJ2-1	NA	CASSSGVEGEQFF
TRBV11-2	TRBJ2-3	once	CASSRDGGGTDTQYF
TRBV15	TRBJ2-6	few	CATSPGTGPSGANVLTF
TRBV19	TRBJ1-1	NA	CASSLSSTEAFF
TRBV7-9	TRBJ2-1	NA	CASSRWTGNHNEQFF
TRBV18	TRBJ2-1	once	CASSPSSADNEQFF
TRBV6-5	TRBJ2-1	NA	CASSYSRESSYNEQFF
TRBV5-7	TRBJ1-2	NA	CASSSMRGRGYTF
TRBV6-5	NA	once	CASSTGPFEQYF
TRBV29-1	TRBJ2-1	once	CSVADRPIGNEQFF
TRBV11-2	TRBJ1-2	NA	CASSPTGFYGYTF
TRBV4-2	TRBJ1-1	NA	CASSLASGGMEAFF
TRBV4-2	TRBJ2-3	NA	CASSQDLAGVSDTQYF
TRBV2	TRBJ1-6	NA	CASSETYRASPLHF